This is a list of T cell receptor beta chains from one sample in a study of response to subunit inactivated influenza vaccine. TCRdb reprocessed the RT-PCR reads via MiXCR and lists one record per CDR3 protein. The sample contains approximately 500,000 distinct CDR3 sequences, under 15% of which appear only once. The sample consisted of PBMCs from blood, taken more than 35 days after vaccination. These TCRs come from a man aged 45-65 years who received an inactivated influenza vaccine. Each CDR3 is given with its conserved first and last residue. Each record gives: J gene, CDR3 length, clone size, D gene, V gene, CDR3 protein, CDR3 DNA. D genes are given only for firm matches. Clone size is not always given. Where it is, it says once, few, many or a class for expanded clones.

TRBJ1-2	15	.	TRBD1	TRBV7-6	CASSIGTGVDYGYTF	TGTGCCAGCAGCATCGGGACAGGGGTGGACTATGGCTACACCTTC
TRBJ2-3	18	.	TRBD2	TRBV28	CASSLWASTSGRTDTQYF	TGTGCCAGCAGTTTATGGGCATCGACTAGCGGGAGAACAGATACGCAGTATTTT
TRBJ2-7	15	few	.	TRBV4-2	CASSRGGTGQYEQYF	TGTGCCAGCAGCCGGGGGGGGACAGGTCAATACGAGCAGTACTTC
TRBJ2-5	14	few	.	TRBV5-6	CASSPGGRGKTQYF	TGTGCCAGCAGCCCTGGAGGTCGGGGAAAGACCCAGTACTTC
TRBJ2-3	16	.	TRBD2	TRBV20-1	CSARVASSGFTDTQYF	TGCAGTGCTAGAGTGGCCTCTAGCGGGTTCACAGATACGCAGTATTTT
TRBJ2-1	14	.	.	TRBV12-2	CASRLAGALGEQFF	TGTGCAAGTCGCCTAGCGGGAGCGTTAGGAGAGCAGTTCTTC
TRBJ2-1	19	.	TRBD1	TRBV12-5	CASGLVLGQGARGYNEQFF	TGTGCTAGTGGTTTGGTACTGGGACAGGGGGCGCGAGGCTACAATGAGCAGTTCTTC
TRBJ2-1	13	many	.	TRBV7-2	CASSLVRDDEQFF	TGTGCCAGCAGCTTAGTTCGGGATGATGAGCAGTTCTTC
TRBJ2-7	13	many	TRBD1	TRBV6-5	CASSSGTEYEQYF	TGTGCCAGCAGTTCTGGGACAGAGTACGAGCAGTACTTC
TRBJ1-2	12	.	.	TRBV6-2/TRBV6-3	CASSYPNYGYTF	TGTGCCTCCAGTTATCCTAACTATGGCTACACCTTC
TRBJ1-6	16	.	.	TRBV11-2	CASNAPFKLNNSPLHF	TGTGCCAGCAACGCGCCCTTCAAGCTAAATAATTCACCCCTCCACTTT
TRBJ2-7	15	.	.	TRBV5-1	CASSLGQGITYEQYF	TGCGCCAGCAGCTTGGGGCAGGGGATAACCTACGAGCAGTACTTC
TRBJ2-7	13	many	TRBD1	TRBV29-1	CSASGQGTYEQYF	TGCAGCGCCTCTGGACAGGGAACCTACGAGCAGTACTTC
TRBJ2-1	13	.	.	TRBV21-1	CASGFWLSHEQFF	TGTGCCAGCGGCTTTTGGCTTTCTCATGAGCAGTTCTTC